This T cell receptor beta chain was found in a study of early T cells in non-severe SARS-CoV-2 infection. cDNA molecules, individually, were tagged with unique molecular identifiers. In TCRdb, the 5' RACE reads were re-called with MiXCR into one record per CDR3 protein. The sample has 55,000 to 80,000 distinct CDR3 sequences; 10% to 15% are singletons. With V trimmed by 1 base and J by 0 bases, 3 bases remained unmatched. Germline lookup yields CDR1 DFQATT and CDR2 SNEGSKA (reference sequence). CDR3 length equals 15 residues. About this clonotype itself: As yet, its antigen is unknown.

Notes on the study in general: Matching results from VDJdb favored anti-spike CD8 responses, leaving private and CD4 specificities undetected.

The sequence derives from an adult who was a healthcare worker with PCR-confirmed SARS-CoV-2 infection or an uninfected control (not recorded which). This chain links TRBV20-1 with TRBJ1-3; 7 bases line up with TRBD1. This specimen was whole blood, taken at baseline. In nucleotides, the CDR3 is TGCAGTGCTAGAGCAGGGGGGAGCTCTGGAAACACCATATATTTT. It specifies CSARAGGSSGNTIYF.